This note documents a single T cell receptor (beta chain) sequence. PCR involved 60 Vbeta and 13 Jbeta primers. TCRdb's copy holds only in-frame clones and misses some; the assay was immunoSEQ multiplex PCR. This sample carries roughly 150,000 clones, around 79% of them seen once, and the ten largest clones take approximately 2.3%. These data originate in a study of cytomegalovirus exposure and HLA in healthy donors. Whole-study context: Within the Caucasian-associated ancestry cluster were around 80% of the 398 genotyped donors.

The CDR3 extends over 15 amino acids. Germline V gene lookup returns CDR1 SGHVS and CDR2 FQNEAQ. V lost 3 bases to trimming and J lost 4 bases; unmatched junction nucleotides: 5. Sequenced sample: PBMCs. The chain has TRBV7-8 and TRBJ2-5; 10 nucleotides agree with TRBD2. The sequence was collected from a female donor in good health and CMV-seronegative. In DNA, the CDR3 is TGTGCCAGCAGCTTCCTAGCGGGAGTAGGAGAGACCCAGTACTTC. This translates into CASSFLAGVGETQYF.